Reported below is one TCR beta chain. Its matching antigen is unknown. The germline gives CDR1 MNHNS, CDR2 SASEGT. The CDR3 is 15 amino acids. Trimming shortened V by 9 bases and J by 5 bases, and 22 bases separated the two germline ends. Repertoires were generated with immunoSEQ multiplex PCR, while TCRdb's copy carries only in-frame clones and drops some. The table includes 30,000 to 40,000 clones, over 60% detected once. Single viable CD3+CD4+CD8-CD45RO+ cells were sorted as the memory CD4+ T cells. The data were obtained in a study of memory CD4+ T cells and cytomegalovirus serostatus. Overall study findings and caveats: Repertoires predicted CMV serostatus with median bootstrapped AUC of about 0.95.

This TCR was recovered from an adult in good health and CMV-seronegative. The sample comprised memory CD4+ T cells from blood. The chain has TRBV6-1 and TRBJ1-1; D remains unclear. In DNA form, the CDR3 reads TGTGCCAGTGAGACCGGGGTCACCAGAGGGACTGAAGCTTTCTTT. Its protein is CASETGVTRGTEAFF.